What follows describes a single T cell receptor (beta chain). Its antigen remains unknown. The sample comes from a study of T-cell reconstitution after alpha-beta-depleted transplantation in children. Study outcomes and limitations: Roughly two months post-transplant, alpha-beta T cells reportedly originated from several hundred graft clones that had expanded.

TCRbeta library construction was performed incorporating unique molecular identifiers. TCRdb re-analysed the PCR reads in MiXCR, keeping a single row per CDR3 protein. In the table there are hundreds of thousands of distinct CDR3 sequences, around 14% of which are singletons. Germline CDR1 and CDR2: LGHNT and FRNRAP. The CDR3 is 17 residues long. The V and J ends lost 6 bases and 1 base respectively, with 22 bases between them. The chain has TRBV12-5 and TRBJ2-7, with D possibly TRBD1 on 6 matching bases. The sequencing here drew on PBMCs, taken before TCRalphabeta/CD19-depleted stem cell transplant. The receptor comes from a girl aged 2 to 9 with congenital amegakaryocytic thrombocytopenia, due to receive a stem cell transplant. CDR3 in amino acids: CASGFPSGALSSYEQYF. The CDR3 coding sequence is TGTGCTAGTGGCTTTCCCTCAGGGGCCCTATCATCCTACGAGCAGTACTTC.